Included here is one T cell receptor beta chain sequence, with context. Molecular barcoding with unique molecular identifiers was used for the TCRbeta library. TCRdb passed the PCR reads through MiXCR, listing each CDR3 protein once. The repertoire includes around 680,000 distinct CDR3 sequences, 16% of them detected once, and approximately 1% sits in the top ten. These data come from a study of T-cell reconstitution after alpha-beta-depleted transplantation in children. The V segment lost 6 bases and the J segment 0 bases; nucleotides outside the gene matches: 6. The CDR3 is made up of 16 amino acids. Germline V gene lookup returns CDR1 SEHNR and CDR2 FQNEAQ (reference sequence).

The sequence was obtained from a human donor who donated a stem cell graft to a child with acute myeloid leukemia. Specimen: PBMCs from the stem cell graft donor, collected from the stem cell graft. The chain couples TRBV7-9 to TRBJ2-2; 8 positions agree with TRBD1. CDR3 DNA sequence: TGTGCCAGCAGGAGGGGGACAGGAGCGAACACCGGGGAGCTGTTTTTT. This gives the protein CASRRGTGANTGELFF.